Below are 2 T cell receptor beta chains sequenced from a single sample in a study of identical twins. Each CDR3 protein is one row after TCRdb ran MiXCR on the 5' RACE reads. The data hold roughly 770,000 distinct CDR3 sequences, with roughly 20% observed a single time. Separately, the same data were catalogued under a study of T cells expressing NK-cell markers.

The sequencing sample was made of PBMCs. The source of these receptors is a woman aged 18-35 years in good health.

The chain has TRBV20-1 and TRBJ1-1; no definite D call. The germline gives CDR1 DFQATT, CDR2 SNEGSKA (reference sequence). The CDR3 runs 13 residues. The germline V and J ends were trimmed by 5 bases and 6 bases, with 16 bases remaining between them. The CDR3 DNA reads TGCAGTGCTCCTAGGGAGGTGTTCGCTGAAGCTTTCTTT. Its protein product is CSAPREVFAEAFF.

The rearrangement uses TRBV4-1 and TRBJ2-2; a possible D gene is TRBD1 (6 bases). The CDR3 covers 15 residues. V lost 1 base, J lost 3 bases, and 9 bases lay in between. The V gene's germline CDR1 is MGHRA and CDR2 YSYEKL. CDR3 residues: CASSQVPGDTGELFF. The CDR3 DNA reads TGCGCCAGCAGCCAAGTTCCAGGGGACACCGGGGAGCTGTTTTTT.